These T cell receptor beta chains were read from a single sample in a study of blood T cells in healthy people across ages. TCRdb fed the 5' RACE reads into MiXCR, producing one record per CDR3 protein. The data contain hundreds of thousands of distinct CDR3 sequences, around half of them seen just once; the ten biggest clones take up around 18%. The sequenced material came from blood. These receptors all stem from a man older than 75 in good health. Each CDR3 is given with its conserved first and last residue. The order of the fields is J gene, D gene, clone size, V gene, CDR3 protein, CDR3 DNA. D genes are given only for firm matches. A clone size is listed for some rows: how often the clone was seen (once, few, many), or a class if it is expanded.

TRBJ2-2 NA few TRBV12-3/TRBV12-4 CASSLSNRVGGELFF TGTGCCAGCAGTTTAAGTAACAGGGTAGGCGGGGAGCTGTTTTTT
TRBJ2-1 NA NA TRBV14 CASSLTENNEQFF TGTGCCAGCAGCCTTACGGAGAACAATGAGCAGTTCTTC
TRBJ1-5 NA NA TRBV15 CATSRDLGSPLQPQHF TGTGCCACCAGCAGAGATCTGGGCTCCCCTCTTCAGCCCCAGCATTTT
TRBJ1-2 NA few TRBV6-6 CASREVKGYGYTF TGTGCCAGCAGAGAAGTCAAGGGCTATGGCTACACCTTC
TRBJ2-1 TRBD2 NA TRBV5-1 CASSLAASGRVSSNEQFF TGCGCCAGCAGCTTGGCCGCTAGCGGGAGGGTGTCTTCTAATGAGCAGTTCTTC
TRBJ2-1 NA NA TRBV7-8 CAGSPDRPGNEQFF TGTGCCGGCAGCCCCGACCGACCTGGCAATGAGCAGTTCTTC
TRBJ1-2 NA NA TRBV20-1 CSAPDQTPGLYTF TGCAGTGCTCCGGACCAAACCCCTGGTCTTTACACCTTC
TRBJ2-5 TRBD1 many TRBV10-3 CAISESAGGETQYF TGTGCCATCAGTGAGTCCGCAGGGGGTGAGACCCAGTACTTC
TRBJ2-3 TRBD2 few TRBV6-2/TRBV6-3 CASSYRLAGGPHTQYF TGTGCCAGCAGTTACAGGCTAGCGGGAGGGCCGCATACGCAGTATTTT
TRBJ2-6 NA few TRBV7-9 CASSFMSTGFGANVLTF TGTGCCAGCAGCTTTATGAGCACGGGCTTTGGGGCCAACGTCCTGACTTTC
TRBJ2-7 TRBD2 NA TRBV20-1 CSLLAEGIYEQYF TGCAGTCTACTAGCGGAGGGGATCTACGAGCAGTACTTC
TRBJ2-7 NA few TRBV3-1 CASSQASTSVYF TGTGCCAGCAGCCAAGCGTCGACTAGTGTGTACTTC
TRBJ1-5 NA NA TRBV15 CATSSLSYQPQHF TGTGCCACCAGCAGCTTGTCCTATCAGCCCCAGCATTTT